The 19 T cell receptor beta chains below come from one sample, sequenced in a study of cytomegalovirus exposure and HLA in healthy donors. Method: immunoSEQ multiplex PCR; TCRdb's copy keeps in-frame clones and lacks some. The top ten clones hold more than 1.2% of a sample with 150,000 or so clones, about 86% of them seen once. Specimen: PBMCs. Receptors originate from a woman in her 30s in good health and CMV-seronegative.

The chain is built from TRBV5-5 and TRBJ2-1, with 9 bases identical to TRBD1. V was clipped by 2 bases and J by 5 bases; unmatched bases: 2. Germline assignment: CDR1 SGHKS and CDR2 YYEKEE (reference sequence). This CDR3 is 14 amino acids long. The CDR3 DNA is TGTGCCAGCAGCTTTTGGACAGGGGACAATGAGCAGTTCTTC. Translated: CASSFWTGDNEQFF.

This chain uses TRBV5-6 with TRBJ1-1; D ambiguous. Looked up from germline, CDR1 is SGHDT and CDR2 is YYEEEE. V was pared by 4 bases and J by 0 bases, with 16 bases between. There are 16 residues in the CDR3. CDR3 in DNA: TGTGCCAGCAGCCCGCCCCGGAGGGAAATGAACACTGAAGCTTTCTTT. It translates to CASSPPRREMNTEAFF.

V is TRBV12-1 and J is TRBJ2-1; TRBD2 was called by the table and not checked on the DNA. TRBV12-1 is a known pseudogene. The CDR3 runs 16 residues. CDR3 bases: TGTGCCAGCAGTTCCCGGTGTGCGGGTGGATACAATGAGCAGTTCTTC. Translation gives CASSSRCAGGYNEQFF.

The V gene is TRBV4-3, the J gene TRBJ2-5; possible D gene TRBD2, 6 bases. V was shortened by 0 bases and J by 2 bases, with 10 bases between the two germline ends. CDR1 is LGHNA, CDR2 YSLEER, per germline. CDR3 length equals 15 residues. The CDR3 sequence: CASSQDEGRQETQYF. The CDR3 DNA follows: TGCGCCAGCAGCCAAGATGAGGGGAGGCAAGAGACCCAGTACTTC.

This chain joins TRBV6-1 and TRBJ1-2; no clear D gene. V lost 7 bases and J 8 bases, leaving 23 bases between the germline ends. Germline V lookup: CDR1 MNHNS, CDR2 SASEGT. This CDR3 spans 15 amino acids. CDR3: CASTSEAANSGGYTF. The CDR3 nucleotides read TGTGCCAGCACCTCAGAGGCAGCCAATAGTGGAGGCTACACCTTC.

In this sample, this clone turned up once. In DNA form, the CDR3 reads TGTGCCAGTAGTACGGACAGTTACACCGGGGAGCTGTTTTTT. Translation: CASSTDSYTGELFF. The chain joins TRBV19 to TRBJ2-2; a weak D match, TRBD1 (6 bases). The CDR3 sequence is 14 residues long. V was cut by 4 bases and J by 3 bases, with 9 bases left in between. Germline lookup yields CDR1 LNHDA and CDR2 SQIVND (reference sequence).

This chain uses TRBV2 with TRBJ2-7, with TRBD2 as a possible D gene (5 bases). V gave up 10 bases and J gave up 1 base, with 17 bases separating them. Germline CDR1 and CDR2: SNHLY and FYNNEI. The CDR3 is made up of 14 amino acids. The CDR3 reads CATLFGRTSYEQYF. The CDR3 coding sequence is TGTGCCACCCTTTTTGGTCGGACTTCCTACGAGCAGTACTTC.

The gene calls are TRBV7-9 and TRBJ2-1; no definite D call. This CDR3 region has 12 residues. V was clipped by 5 bases and J by 12 bases, with 14 bases between them. The V gene's germline CDR1 is SEHNR and CDR2 FQNEAQ (reference sequence). For the CDR3, the DNA is TGTGCCAGCAGCCCCCTGCAGGTACGGCAGTTCTTC. This gives the protein CASSPLQVRQFF.

The chain is built from TRBV6-1 and TRBJ2-7; 7 bases are shared with TRBD1. The V gene's germline CDR1 is MNHNS and CDR2 SASEGT. The ends lost 4 bases at V and 6 bases at J; junction bases unmatched: 15. The CDR3 is 16 amino acids. The CDR3 bases are TGTGCCAGCAGTGGTCCAACAGGGGATCTGAGTTCCGAGCAGTACTTC. Amino acids: CASSGPTGDLSSEQYF.

The chain combines TRBV30 with TRBJ1-1, with D uncertain. V lost 5 bases and J 3 bases, leaving 16 bases between the germline ends. Germline CDR1 reads GTSNPN; CDR2 reads SVGIG (reference sequence). The CDR3 runs 14 residues. CDR3 residues: CAWGPPRWHTEAFF. CDR3 nucleotide sequence: TGTGCCTGGGGGCCCCCCCGGTGGCACACTGAAGCTTTCTTT.

The chain joins TRBV5-4 to TRBJ1-1, with D hard to call. Germline V lookup: CDR1 SGHNT, CDR2 YYREEE (reference sequence). This CDR3 has 14 amino acids. Trimming shortened V by 1 base and J by 2 bases, and 9 bases separated the two germline ends. The CDR3 nucleotides read TGTGCCAGCAGCTTGCTTTCAGGAAACACTGAAGCTTTCTTT. Its protein is CASSLLSGNTEAFF.

The chain combines TRBV25-1 with TRBJ2-3; 10 bases are a match to TRBD1. V dropped 6 bases and J dropped 7; count of bases not matched to a gene: 1. The CDR3 totals 12 residues. Germline CDR1 is MGHDK and CDR2 is SYGVNS. The CDR3 spells CASRTGGYTQYF. CDR3 nucleotide sequence: TGTGCCAGCAGGACAGGGGGCTATACGCAGTATTTT.

The J gene is TRBJ2-3, the V gene TRBV6-5, with TRBD2 identical over 7 bases. V was clipped by 1 base and J by 0 bases; unmatched bases: 4. Germline V lookup: CDR1 MNHEY, CDR2 SVGAGI. The CDR3 has 16 amino acids. Here the CDR3 reads CASSYFSGSSTDTQYF. DNA of the CDR3: TGTGCCAGCAGTTACTTTAGCGGGTCTAGCACAGATACGCAGTATTTT.

This chain links TRBV4-3 with TRBJ2-1; 8 bases align to TRBD1. The CDR3 length is 17 residues. Losses at the gene ends were 3 bases for V and 4 bases for J; bases not matched to a gene: 11. The germline CDR1 and CDR2 sequences are LGHNA and YSLEER. In DNA, the CDR3 is TGCGCCAGCAGCCAGAAAGGAACAGGGGGTTTGTACAATGAGCAGTTCTTC. Its translation is CASSQKGTGGLYNEQFF.

This rearrangement joins TRBV5-1 to TRBJ2-7; TRBD1 matches 7 bases. Germline-derived CDR1 and CDR2 are SGHRS and YFSETQ. This CDR3 is built from 12 residues. J gave up 6 bases and V 4 bases, and 4 bases lay outside the gene matches. This CDR3 is CASSATGAEQYF. CDR3 bases: TGCGCCAGCAGCGCTACAGGGGCCGAGCAGTACTTC.

This clone is a singleton in its sample. V usage is TRBV29-1 and J usage is TRBJ2-7, with a weak D call TRBD1 (6 bases). CDR3 length: 13 residues. Germline CDR1 is SQVTM and CDR2 is ANQGSEA. Trimming pared 4 bases from V and 5 bases from J, leaving 15 bases between. The CDR3 region is CSVVYWGQDEQYF. In DNA, the CDR3 is TGCAGCGTTGTTTACTGGGGGCAGGACGAGCAGTACTTC.

V and J are TRBV7-9 and TRBJ2-5; TRBD1 is a possible D gene (6 bases). The CDR3 length is 12 residues. V lost 6 bases and J 2 bases, leaving 7 bases between the germline ends. Germline CDR1 reads SEHNR; CDR2 reads FQNEAQ (reference sequence). The CDR3, as DNA: TGTGCCAGCAGGGACAGTCAAGAGACCCAGTACTTC. Its protein product is CASRDSQETQYF. Looking up the rest from reference TRBV7-9 and TRBJ2-5 gives the full variable domain: DTGVSQNPRHKITKRGQNVTFRCDPISEHNRLYWYRQTLGQGPEFLTYFQNEAQLEKSRLLSDRFSAERPKGSFSTLEIQRTEQGDSAMYLCASRDSQETQYFGPGTRLLVL.

This rearrangement joins TRBV5-1 to TRBJ2-5, with 13 bases lining up with TRBD2. Germline CDR1 and CDR2: SGHRS and YFSETQ. CDR3 length: 15 residues. V was clipped by 2 bases and J by 4 bases; unmatched bases: 2. CDR3 sequence reads: CASSLRLAGGETQYF. The CDR3 DNA sequence: TGCGCCAGCAGCTTAAGACTAGCGGGGGGAGAGACCCAGTACTTC.

The CDR3: CASSRGQGSSTEAFF. CDR3 coding DNA: TGTGCCAGCAGCCGCGGACAGGGGAGTAGCACTGAAGCTTTCTTT. The V call is TRBV7-9, the J call TRBJ1-1, with TRBD1 matching over 9 bases. This CDR3 has 15 amino acids. Germline lookup yields CDR1 SEHNR and CDR2 FQNEAQ (reference sequence). With 5 bases clipped from V and 4 bases from J, the junction kept 8 bases outside the gene matches.